Sequencing of this T cell receptor beta chain was carried out in a study of tumor-infiltrating lymphocytes in oesophageal squamous cell carcinoma. TCRdb passed the PCR reads through MiXCR, listing each CDR3 protein once. This table holds 15,000 to 25,000 distinct CDR3 sequences, about 43% found once. The germline gives CDR1 SGHTA, CDR2 FQGNSA. The CDR3 spans 14 residues. This sequence joins TRBV7-2 and TRBJ2-7, with no clear D. Matching the DNA end better, TRBJ2-5 makes the J call doubtful. The sequenced sample was normal esophageal tissue next to the tumor. The TCR comes from a male donor with esophageal squamous cell carcinoma. CDR3 sequence (DNA): TGTGCCAGCAGCTTAGCATCTAGGAAAGAGACCCAGTACTTC. Its protein is CASSLASRKETQYF.